This TCR beta chain was retrieved from a study of cytomegalovirus exposure and HLA in healthy donors. Findings and limits, study-wide: A list of 150 or so TCR beta chains associated with cytomegalovirus was given. With DRB1 most and HLA-C fewest, TCR association rates differed between HLA loci in a later analysis. Earlier results showed most TCR beta V segments being productive about 90% or about 30% of the time.

About this clone itself: Its antigen is unknown.

Germline V lookup: CDR1 KGHSH, CDR2 LQKENI. This CDR3 has 12 residues. V lost 10 bases, J lost 0 bases, and 7 bases lay in between. Primers for the PCR totalled 60 Vbeta and 13 Jbeta. Using immunoSEQ multiplex PCR, the repertoire was profiled, and TCRdb retains in-frame clones only, with some absent. The table includes about 160,000 clones, almost 80% detected once. The chain has TRBV18 and TRBJ1-5, with D perhaps TRBD1 (5 bases). Sequencing input: PBMCs. The clonotype comes from a woman aged 45-65 years in good health and CMV-seropositive. The CDR3 DNA reads TGTGCCACAGGGAATAGCAATCAGCCCCAGCATTTT. Its protein is CATGNSNQPQHF. Variable domain in full (rest from reference TRBV18 and TRBJ1-5): NAGVMQNPRHLVRRRGQEARLRCSPMKGHSHVYWYRQLPEEGLKFMVYLQKENIIDESGMPKERFSAEFPKEGPSILRIQQVVRGDSAAYFCATGNSNQPQHFGDGTRLSIL.